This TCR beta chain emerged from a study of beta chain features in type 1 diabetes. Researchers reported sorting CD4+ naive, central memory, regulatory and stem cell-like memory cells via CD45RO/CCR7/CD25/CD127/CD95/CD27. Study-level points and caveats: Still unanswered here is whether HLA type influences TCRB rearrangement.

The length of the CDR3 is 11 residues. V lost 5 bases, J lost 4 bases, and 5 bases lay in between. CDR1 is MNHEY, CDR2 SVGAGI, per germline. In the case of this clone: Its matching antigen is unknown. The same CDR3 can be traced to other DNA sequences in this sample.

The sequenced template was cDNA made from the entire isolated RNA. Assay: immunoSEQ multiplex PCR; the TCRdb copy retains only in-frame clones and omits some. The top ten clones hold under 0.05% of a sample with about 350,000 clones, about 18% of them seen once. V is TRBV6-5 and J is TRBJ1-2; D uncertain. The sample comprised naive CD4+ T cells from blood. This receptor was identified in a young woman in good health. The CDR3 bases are TGTGCCAGCAGTAGCGGCTATGGCTACACCTTC. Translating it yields CASSSGYGYTF.